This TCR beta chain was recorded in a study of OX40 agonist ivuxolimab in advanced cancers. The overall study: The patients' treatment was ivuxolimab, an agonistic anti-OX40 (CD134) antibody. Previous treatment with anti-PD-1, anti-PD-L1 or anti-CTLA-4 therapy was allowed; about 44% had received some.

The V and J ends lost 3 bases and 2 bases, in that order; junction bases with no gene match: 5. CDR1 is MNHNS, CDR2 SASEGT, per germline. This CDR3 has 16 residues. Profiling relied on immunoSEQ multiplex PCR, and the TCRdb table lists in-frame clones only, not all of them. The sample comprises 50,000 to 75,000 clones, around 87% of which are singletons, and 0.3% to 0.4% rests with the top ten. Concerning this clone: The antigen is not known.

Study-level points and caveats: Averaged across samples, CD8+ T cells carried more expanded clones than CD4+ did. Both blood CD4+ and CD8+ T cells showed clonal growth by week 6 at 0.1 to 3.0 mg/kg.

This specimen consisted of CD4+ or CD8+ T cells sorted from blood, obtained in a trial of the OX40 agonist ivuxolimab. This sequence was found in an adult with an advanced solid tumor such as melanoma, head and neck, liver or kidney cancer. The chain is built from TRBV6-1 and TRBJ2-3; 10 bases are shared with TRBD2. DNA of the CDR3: TGTGCCAGCAGTGATAGTAGCGGGGGGTCCACAGATACGCAGTATTTT. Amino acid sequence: CASSDSSGGSTDTQYF.